What follows is one T cell receptor (beta chain) and its context. Its antigen is currently unknown. The sample is drawn from a study of graft-versus-host responses after intestinal transplantation. Across the whole study: The recipients all started with anti-thymocyte globulin induction and then took tacrolimus and steroids for 3 to 4 years.

Trimming took 4 bases from V and 5 from J; bases not matched to a gene: 11. The germline V gene has CDR1 SGHRS and CDR2 YFSETQ. This CDR3 contains 16 residues. TCRdb's table, derived via immunoSEQ multiplex PCR, lists solely in-frame clones and lacks some. The sample has 14,000 or so clones; more than 65% are singletons. Whole-study findings and limits: Peak circulating GvH clone levels were associated with early post-transplant HvG declines. Graft-donor T cell macrochimerism in patients accompanied high graft-versus-host to host-versus-graft clonal ratios in allografts.

To release intraepithelial and lamina propria lymphocytes, the graft tissue was processed. Sequences were derived from ileum tissue, sampled 27 days after intestinal transplant. The clonotype was recovered from a human patient who received an intestinal transplant, so some T cells may come from the graft donor. The V call is TRBV5-1, the J call TRBJ2-1; 8 bases line up with TRBD2. Here the CDR3 reads CASSPSTQRGNNEQFF. The DNA of the CDR3 is TGCGCCAGCAGCCCATCTACCCAGCGGGGGAACAATGAGCAGTTCTTC. Drawing the rest from reference TRBV5-1 and TRBJ2-1, the complete variable domain is KAGVTQTPRYLIKTRGQQVTLSCSPISGHRSVSWYQQTPGQGLQFLFEYFSETQRNKGNFPGRFSGRQFSNSRSEMNVSTLELGDSALYLCASSPSTQRGNNEQFFGPGTRLTVL.